The 5 T cell receptor beta chains listed next were all sequenced from one sample in a study of blood T cell repertoires in COVID-19 (dated by TCRdb to the early 2020s). Library preparation was by the immunoSEQ multiplex PCR assay. This immuneACCESS table, as held by TCRdb, lists in-frame sequences with V and J called but not all clones. Of the missing ones, under half trace to an unresolved V gene in checked studies; the others have no known cause. Recorded for this sample are about 210,000 clones; about 92% of them occurred a single time. The top ten constitute around 1.2% of the sample. The source material was peripheral blood. The receptors were sampled from a man under 40 with acute or convalescent COVID-19.

V is TRBV30 and J is TRBJ2-2; D may be TRBD2 (6 bases). This CDR3 has 15 residues. Germline V lookup: CDR1 GTSNPN, CDR2 SVGIG (reference sequence). The V gene lost 3 bases and the J gene lost 5 bases, with 16 bases spanning the gap. The CDR3 spells CAWRRAGRETGELFF. CDR3 DNA: TGTGCCTGGAGAAGGGCGGGACGGGAAACCGGGGAGCTGTTTTTT.

The chain has TRBV4-1 and TRBJ2-1; D is unresolved. The CDR3 consists of 14 residues. CDR1 is MGHRA and CDR2 is YSYEKL in the germline V gene. V was cut by 5 bases and J by 0 bases, with 8 bases left in between. The CDR3 here is CASSALSSYNEQFF. For the CDR3, the DNA is TGCGCCAGCAGCGCTCTGAGCTCCTACAATGAGCAGTTCTTC.

This sequence joins TRBV29-1 and TRBJ2-1; TRBD1 agrees at 9 bases. After removal of 7 bases from V and 5 bases from J, the junction contained 9 bases not matched to a gene. The CDR3 sequence is 14 residues long. CDR1 and CDR2 from the germline V gene are SQVTM and ANQGSEA. CDR3 amino acids: CSGDPGQGNNEQFF. The CDR3 DNA sequence: TGCAGCGGCGATCCGGGACAGGGTAACAATGAGCAGTTCTTC.

The V call is TRBV28, the J call TRBJ2-6, with 12 bases identical to TRBD1. CDR1 MDHEN and CDR2 SYDVKM come from the germline V gene. CDR3 length equals 20 residues. The ends lost 7 bases at V and 4 bases at J; junction bases unmatched: 17. This CDR3 reads CASTPSLPGQGARGANVLTF. CDR3 coding DNA: TGTGCCAGCACCCCATCGTTACCGGGACAGGGGGCGCGAGGGGCCAACGTCCTGACTTTC.

The chain couples TRBV28 to TRBJ1-4, with 8 nucleotides matching TRBD1. Germline CDR1 and CDR2: MDHEN and SYDVKM. The CDR3 totals 14 residues. V shed 6 bases, J shed 6 bases, and the junction held 6 bases outside the gene matches. The CDR3 DNA reads TGTGCCAGCAGAACCGGGACAGGTTATGAAAAACTGTTTTTT. This encodes CASRTGTGYEKLFF.